The source of this T cell receptor beta chain is a study of blood T cell repertoires in COVID-19. The CDR3 extends over 14 amino acids. CDR1 and CDR2 from the germline V gene are SNHLY and FYNNEI. V was pared by 8 bases and J by 0 bases, with 8 bases between. Seattle patient enrollment occurred during active infection, with longitudinal follow-up thereafter. Data came from immunoSEQ multiplex PCR; TCRdb stores just in-frame clones and leaves some out. The repertoire holds some 140,000 clones, with approximately 80% as singletons. This sequence was found in a woman aged 55 to 70 with COVID-19, enrolled during active disease. The chain employs TRBV2 and TRBJ1-6; D not resolved. Sequenced: peripheral blood. This chain's CDR3 is CASGLASYNSPLHF. The CDR3 DNA follows: TGTGCCAGCGGACTGGCCTCCTATAATTCACCCCTCCACTTT. Using reference TRBV2 and TRBJ1-6 for the parts outside the CDR3, the full variable domain is EPEVTQTPSHQVTQMGQEVILRCVPISNHLYFYWYRQILGQKVEFLVSFYNNEISEKSEIFDDQFSVERPDGSNFTLKIRSTKLEDSAMYFCASGLASYNSPLHFGNGTRLTVT.